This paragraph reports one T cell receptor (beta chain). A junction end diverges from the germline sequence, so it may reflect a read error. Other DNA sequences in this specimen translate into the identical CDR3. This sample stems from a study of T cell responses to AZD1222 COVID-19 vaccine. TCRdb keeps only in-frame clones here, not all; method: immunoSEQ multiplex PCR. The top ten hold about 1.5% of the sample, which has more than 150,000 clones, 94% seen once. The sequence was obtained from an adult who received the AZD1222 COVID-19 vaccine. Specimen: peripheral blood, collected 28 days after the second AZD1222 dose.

CDR3 sequence (DNA): TGTGCCAGTAGTGAGTTAAGTCAGCCCCAGCATTTT. It encodes CASSELSQPQHF. V gene TRBV2 combines with J gene TRBJ1-5; D gene uncertain. Germline assignment: CDR1 SNHLY and CDR2 FYNNEI. The CDR3 is 12 amino acids.